One and the same sample provided the 18 T cell receptor beta chains below, sequenced in a study of cytomegalovirus exposure and HLA in healthy donors. 60 Vbeta and 13 Jbeta primers were used in PCR. TCRdb's table, derived via immunoSEQ multiplex PCR, lists solely in-frame clones and lacks some. Of 130,000 or so clones in the sample, 50% to 75% are singletons; the top ten hold 2% to 3%. Specimen: PBMCs. Source of these receptors: a woman aged 40 to 50 in good health and CMV-seronegative.

This clone was observed a handful of times. The chain couples TRBV7-8 to TRBJ1-1, with 12 bases identical to TRBD1. The V gene end was trimmed by 1 base and the J gene end by 10 bases; junction bases not matched to a gene: 7. The CDR3 length is 15 residues. Germline V gives CDR1 SGHVS, CDR2 FQNEAQ. CDR3 DNA sequence: TGTGCCAGCAGCTTAGGTGGTGGGACAGGGGGCACAGCTTTCTTT. Translated: CASSLGGGTGGTAFF.

For this clone: Other DNA sequences within the sample encode an identical CDR3. The chain is built from TRBV27 and TRBJ1-1; D may be TRBD1 (6 bases). Trimming pared 3 bases from V and 1 base from J, leaving 9 bases between. The CDR3 consists of 14 residues. Germline V gene lookup returns CDR1 MNHEY and CDR2 SMNVEV (reference sequence). The CDR3 DNA reads as TGTGCCAGCAGTTTTAGGGGGGGGAACACTGAAGCTTTCTTT. Translating gives CASSFRGGNTEAFF.

The chain couples TRBV4-3 to TRBJ2-7, with a possible D match to TRBD2 (6 bases). Germline V gene data show CDR1 as LGHNA and CDR2 as YSLEER. This CDR3 has 14 residues. V lost 4 bases to trimming and J lost 4 bases, with 14 bases between them. In DNA form, the CDR3 reads TGCGCCAGCAGCCGGGAGGATTTGGGTTACGAGCAGTACTTC. This sequence encodes CASSREDLGYEQYF.

The rearrangement joins TRBV21-1 to TRBJ2-7; TRBD2 is the table's D call and was not checked against the DNA. TRBV21-1 is noted as a pseudogene. This CDR3 has 15 amino acids. The CDR3 reads CASIASGGPSYEQYF. The CDR3 DNA is TGTGCCAGCATCGCTAGCGGGGGTCCTTCCTACGAGCAGTACTTC.

This sequence joins TRBV30 and TRBJ1-4; 9 bases are shared with TRBD1. With 3 bases clipped from V and 4 bases from J, the junction kept 9 bases outside the gene matches. CDR3 length: 16 amino acids. CDR1 GTSNPN and CDR2 SVGIG come from the germline V gene (reference sequence). In nucleotides, the CDR3 is TGTGCCTGGAGGCCCGGGACAGGGTCGTATAATGAAAAACTGTTTTTT. Its protein is CAWRPGTGSYNEKLFF.

This clone has a handful of counts. The chain is built from TRBV10-3 and TRBJ1-1; 12 bases are shared with TRBD1. The CDR3 length is 15 residues. V shed 3 bases and J 6 bases; nucleotides not matched to a gene: 5. Germline CDR1 reads ENHRY; CDR2 reads SYGVKD. The CDR3 coding sequence is TGTGCCATCAGTGATCCCGGGACAGGGGGCCCTGAAGCTTTCTTT. It yields the protein CAISDPGTGGPEAFF.

This clone was observed a few times. The chain uses TRBV6-4 and TRBJ2-3; 10 nucleotides align to TRBD1. The CDR3 is 16 residues long. Trimming removed 0 bases from V and 4 bases from J; junction bases left unmatched: 4. Germline lookup yields CDR1 MRHNA and CDR2 SNTAGT. CDR3: CASSDSPGTGADTQYF. The DNA for the CDR3 is TGTGCCAGCAGTGACTCACCCGGGACAGGGGCAGATACGCAGTATTTT.

CDR3 nucleotide sequence: TGTGCCAGCAGCGTTCCGAGAGACACCGGGGAGCTGTTTTTT. It yields the protein CASSVPRDTGELFF. The chain links TRBV9 to TRBJ2-2; no clear D. Trimming took 2 bases from V and 3 from J, leaving 8 bases between them. CDR1 SGDLS and CDR2 YYNGEE come from the germline V gene. The CDR3 runs 14 residues.

This sequence joins TRBV9 and TRBJ2-7; D is possibly TRBD1 (7 bases). The V end was cut by 4 bases, the J end by 7 bases, with 21 bases between. The CDR3 length is 15 residues. Germline V gene data show CDR1 as SGDLS and CDR2 as YYNGEE. CDR3 protein: CASSPNPPQGREQYF. The CDR3 nucleotides are TGTGCCAGCAGCCCCAACCCCCCACAGGGGAGGGAGCAGTACTTC. Supplemented by reference TRBV9 and TRBJ2-7, the full variable domain reads DSGVTQTPKHLITATGQRVTLRCSPRSGDLSVYWYQQSLDQGLQFLIQYYNGEERAKGNILERFSAQQFPDLHSELNLSSLELGDSALYFCASSPNPPQGREQYFGPGTRLTVT.

This clone was observed once. The gene calls are TRBV5-8 and TRBJ2-5; 9 nucleotides agree with TRBD1. The CDR3 runs to 16 residues. The V gene end was trimmed by 0 bases and the J gene end by 2 bases; junction bases not matched to a gene: 5. Germline values: CDR1 SGHTS, CDR2 YDEGEE. The CDR3 DNA is TGTGCCAGCAGCTTGGAGATCGACAGGGGGCAAGAGACCCAGTACTTC. Translating gives CASSLEIDRGQETQYF.

This chain uses TRBV5-1 with TRBJ1-4, with D unclear. The CDR3 length is 15 residues. V lost 3 bases to trimming and J lost 0 bases, with 9 bases between them. Germline lookup yields CDR1 SGHRS and CDR2 YFSETQ. The CDR3 protein is CASSSGRTTNEKLFF. CDR3 DNA: TGCGCCAGCAGCTCGGGGAGAACAACTAATGAAAAACTGTTTTTT.

This clone was found a few times. The chain is built from TRBV13 and TRBJ1-2; TRBD1 matches at 7 bases. After removal of 3 bases from V and 7 bases from J, the junction contained 5 bases not matched to a gene. The CDR3 runs to 13 residues. Germline V gives CDR1 PRHDT, CDR2 FYEKMQ (reference sequence). The chain's CDR3 is CASSLRTGSGYTF. In DNA, the CDR3 is TGTGCCAGCAGCTTGAGGACAGGCAGTGGCTACACCTTC.

This clone was detected once. The rearrangement uses TRBV7-6 and TRBJ2-7; 8 bases are a match to TRBD1. The CDR3 has 16 amino acids. The germline gives CDR1 SGHVS, CDR2 FNYEAQ. V lost 3 bases, J lost 2 bases, and 9 bases stayed unmatched. The CDR3 reads CASSFLSGTGPYEQYF. The CDR3 DNA is TGTGCCAGCAGCTTCCTATCCGGGACAGGCCCCTACGAGCAGTACTTC. The full variable domain, with the rest looked up from reference TRBV7-6 and TRBJ2-7, is GAGVSQSPRYKVTKRGQDVALRCDPISGHVSLYWYRQALGQGPEFLTYFNYEAQQDKSGLPNDRFSAERPEGSISTLTIQRTEQRDSAMYRCASSFLSGTGPYEQYFGPGTRLTVT.

Concerning this clone itself: The same CDR3 is also encoded by other DNA sequences in this sample. V is TRBV30 and J is TRBJ1-5; TRBD1 matches at 7 bases. The CDR3 has 13 residues. After removal of 1 base from V and 4 bases from J, the junction contained 1 base not matched to a gene. The germline CDR1 and CDR2 sequences are GTSNPN and SVGIG (reference sequence). As DNA, the CDR3 is TGTGCCTGGAGTGGACAGGGTAATCAGCCCCAGCATTTT. This sequence encodes CAWSGQGNQPQHF.

The chain couples TRBV5-1 to TRBJ2-1; tentatively, D is TRBD2 (5 bases). Trimming left V 4 bases short and J 9 bases short, with 20 bases between. This CDR3 region has 15 residues. Germline V gene sequence: CDR1 SGHRS, CDR2 YFSETQ. In DNA, the CDR3 is TGCGCCAGCAGCCCCCCAACTAGTCGAGTGGGTGAGCAGTTCTTC. This translates into CASSPPTSRVGEQFF.

The chain has TRBV4-2 and TRBJ2-3; 8 bases fit TRBD2. Looked up from germline, CDR1 is LGHNA and CDR2 is YNFKEQ. Trimming at V came to 0 bases and at J to 2 bases, leaving 16 bases not matched to a gene. This CDR3 has 20 residues. The CDR3 spells CASSQDSVVERGTLTDTQYF. CDR3 bases: TGTGCCAGCAGCCAAGATAGCGTGGTTGAGCGGGGGACACTCACAGATACGCAGTATTTT.

This clone was observed a few times. The V gene is TRBV7-9, the J gene TRBJ2-7, with TRBD1 matching over 9 bases. This CDR3 has 13 residues. Germline CDR1 reads SEHNR; CDR2 reads FQNEAQ (reference sequence). Germline trimming cut 6 bases from V and 4 bases from J; bases unmatched to any gene: 4. Written as DNA, the CDR3 is TGTGCCAGCAGAGAGACAGGGGGTTACGAGCAGTACTTC. Translation gives CASRETGGYEQYF.

As for this clone: This specimen includes other DNA sequences encoding the same CDR3. The chain employs TRBV6-1 and TRBJ1-5, with no clear D. Deletions cut 4 bases from V and 0 bases from J, with 7 bases between. Germline CDR1 MNHNS, CDR2 SASEGT. The CDR3 covers 14 residues. CDR3 amino acids: CASSAGNSNQPQHF. Here the CDR3 DNA reads TGTGCCAGCAGTGCGGGAAATAGCAATCAGCCCCAGCATTTT.